The 6 T cell receptor beta chains given below trace back to one sample, sequenced in a study of cytomegalovirus exposure and HLA in healthy donors. TCRdb keeps only in-frame clones here, not all; method: immunoSEQ multiplex PCR. The sample has fewer than 150,000 clones, 80% to 90% seen once. The sequencing sample was made of PBMCs. The receptors originated from a woman between 18 and 29 years old in good health and CMV-seropositive.

This chain connects TRBV28 to TRBJ2-1; 8 nucleotides match TRBD2. V trimming: 8 bases; J trimming: 2 bases; junction bases outside the gene matches: 8. CDR1 and CDR2 (germline): MDHEN, SYDVKM. The CDR3 totals 15 residues. The CDR3 sequence is CASRGGDSAYNEQFF. Written as DNA, the CDR3 is TGTGCCAGCCGGGGGGGGGACTCGGCCTACAATGAGCAGTTCTTC.

J is TRBJ2-2 and V is TRBV30; perhaps TRBD1 as D (5 bases). The CDR3 has 14 amino acids. Germline CDR1 GTSNPN, CDR2 SVGIG (reference sequence). V shed 2 bases and J shed 5 bases, with 12 bases lying between them. CDR3 DNA: TGTGCCTGGAGTTTAGGGGCGAGAACCGGGGAGCTGTTTTTT. This sequence encodes CAWSLGARTGELFF.

This rearrangement joins TRBV6-1 to TRBJ2-1; 8 bases map to TRBD2. Trimming at V came to 8 bases and at J to 3 bases, leaving 9 bases not matched to a gene. The CDR3 contains 15 residues. Germline CDR1 reads MNHNS; CDR2 reads SASEGT. In DNA, the CDR3 is TGTGCCAGCGACCGGACAGCGGGAGTCTACAATGAGCAGTTCTTC. It specifies CASDRTAGVYNEQFF.

This chain connects TRBV19 to TRBJ1-4; 7 nucleotides line up with TRBD1. The CDR3 has 16 amino acids. CDR1 is LNHDA, CDR2 SQIVND, per germline (reference sequence). The V and J ends lost 4 bases and 8 bases, in that order; junction bases with no gene match: 13. CDR3 DNA: TGTGCCAGTAGTAACAACCGACAGGGTGGGGGCGAAAAACTGTTTTTT. It is translated as CASSNNRQGGGEKLFF.

This chain's CDR3 is CASSLERRADQPQHF. CDR3 sequence (DNA): TGTGCCAGCAGCTTAGAAAGGAGGGCCGATCAGCCCCAGCATTTT. V gene TRBV7-9 combines with J gene TRBJ1-5; D is unresolved. With 1 base removed from V and 5 bases from J, the gap between germline ends came to 12 bases. This CDR3 has 15 amino acids. CDR1 and CDR2 from the germline V gene are SEHNR and FQNEAQ (reference sequence). The variable domain in full, completed from reference TRBV7-9 and TRBJ1-5, reads DTGVSQNPRHKITKRGQNVTFRCDPISEHNRLYWYRQTLGQGPEFLTYFQNEAQLEKSRLLSDRFSAERPKGSFSTLEIQRTEQGDSAMYLCASSLERRADQPQHFGDGTRLSIL.

As to this clone: Other DNA variants within this sample encode the same CDR3. The chain is built from TRBV27 and TRBJ1-4; maybe TRBD1 (6 bases). This CDR3 contains 15 residues. CDR1 is MNHEY, CDR2 SMNVEV, per germline (reference sequence). V was clipped by 5 bases and J by 8 bases, with 18 bases between them. CDR3 residues: CASSRMTGETEKLFF. CDR3 sequence (DNA): TGTGCCAGCAGTCGAATGACAGGAGAGACGGAAAAACTGTTTTTT.